This paragraph reports one T cell receptor (beta chain). It lacks a known antigen. No base quality information exists; no much larger clone differs at one position. These data come from a study of shared clonotypes between healthy human individuals (dated by TCRdb to 2018 to 2020). At the level of the whole study: The cohort comprised a couple of women and a few men aged 18 to 49 years. Different laboratories and diverse techniques were used to prepare libraries and sequence TCR repertoires, to increase sequencing depth and limit assay-specific biases. Per donor, leukapheresis produced somewhere between about 0.94 and 8.9 billion PBMCs. For each donor, CD4 naive and CD4 memory were each given three plates, CD8 naive was given two plates, and CD8 memory was given one plate. To estimate repertoire size and how much clonotypes are shared between individuals, the study performed deep sequencing of blood TCR repertoires from five healthy adults.

Using the deep immunoSEQ assay, TCR CDR3 regions were amplified from genomic DNA by multiplex PCR. Extracted genomic DNA from each cell subset was distributed evenly across all wells of several immunoSEQ 96-well plates, and each plate was treated as a replicate. Each replicate PCR for sorted subsets received approximately 220 ng genomic DNA, equal to roughly 30,000 T cell genomes. Purified libraries were quantified with a Qubit 3.0 fluorometer, sized on a Bioanalyzer 2100, and re-quantified with the KAPA Library Quantification kit. Every immunoSEQ 96-well plate was sequenced on a dedicated single-read 150-cycle Illumina NextSeq 550 flow cell. The source study handled its data this way. The immunoSEQ output contained only junctional sequences without quality scores, so filtering could not match that applied to full-length reads. Sequences were annotated with PyIR, a Python wrapper for IgBLAST v1.9, using IMGT germline references to assign V/J genes and CDR3. Reads were removed for weak V/J assignments (E-value above 1e-6), missing CDR3, stop codons, out-of-frame junctions, or ambiguous translated residues. A V3J clonotype was defined by an identical inferred V gene, J gene, and CDR3 amino acid sequence. Percentage overlap between repertoires was computed as shared unique clonotypes divided by the size of the smaller repertoire. RTK rarefaction, the Chao1 estimator, and Recon v2.1 estimates of unobserved clonotypes were used to assess repertoire richness. OLGA was used to compute generation probabilities for all TCRbeta clonotypes that the gDNA method yielded from a handful of donors. This is the immuneACCESS table as TCRdb keeps it, with only in-frame sequences that have V and J called. A part of the clones is gone; compared with another copy, unresolved V genes explain less than half, and the rest is unexplained. V and J calls and clone size are as listed in that table; D and trimming were resolved from the DNA. The sample profile shows over a million clones; around 97% of them were found once. The top ten clones comprise about 1% of the sample.

What the authors observed across the whole study: Across four donors, approximately 4.6% of naive CD4, around 3.5% of naive CD8, 2.3% of memory CD4, and about 0.44% of memory CD8 clonotypes were shared. Estimated clonotype richness was generally larger for naive than for memory subsets. Compared with non-shared clonotypes, the clonotypes found in all four sorted-subset donors had higher generation probabilities. The genetic and exposure-history diversity represented was limited by the small number of donors. Pairwise subsampling indicated that sequencing depth was expected to affect the degree of clonotype sharing among donors. Sampling was restricted to blood, and TCR repertoires in tissue are likely to differ from TCR repertoires in blood. Even with the large sequencing depth, rarefaction of the sorted-subset datasets indicated that sequencing was incomplete.

Healthy HIV-negative adults with no recently reported acute infections or vaccinations were included as donors. Only Caucasian adults living in Nashville, Tennessee, USA were represented among the donors. CD4+ T cells were enriched by magnetic negative selection, after which naive cells were positively selected on CD45RA and the negative fraction was taken as the memory subset. Blood was obtained by leukapheresis, after which PBMCs were separated by Ficoll-Histopaque density gradient centrifugation and cryopreserved in liquid nitrogen vapor phase. Analytical flow cytometry was used to check the purity and quantity of each magnetically sorted T cell population. From each sorted fraction, genomic DNA was isolated and quantified by UV absorbance on a Nanodrop 2000c. The CDR3 has 16 amino acids, counting the end cysteine and phenylalanine. The retained sequence is limited to the CDR3, 48 bases, with the frame set at the first base. The germline V gene gives CDR1 as SGDLS and CDR2 as YYNGEE. V trim: 3 bases; J trim: 6 bases; unmatched bases: 12.

The V and J segments used are TRBV9 and TRBJ2-7; TRBD1 lines up with 10 middle nucleotides. Sequenced sample: naive CD4+ T cells sorted from blood. Reading the label with the study, this specimen's cell subset or site is: CD45RA+ positively selected. This receptor was identified in a man younger than 45 in good health. The DNA sequence is TGTGCCAGCAGCGCCCAGCGGACAGGGGGGTTTAGCGAGCAGTACTTC. This codes for CASSAQRTGGFSEQYF.